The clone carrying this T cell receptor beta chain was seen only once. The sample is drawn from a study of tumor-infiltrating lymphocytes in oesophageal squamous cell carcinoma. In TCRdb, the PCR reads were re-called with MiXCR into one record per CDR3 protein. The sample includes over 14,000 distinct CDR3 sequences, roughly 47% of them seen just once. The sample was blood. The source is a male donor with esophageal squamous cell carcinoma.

The CDR3, as DNA: TGTGCCAGCAGCCTAGCAGATACGCAGTATTTT. Translating gives CASSLADTQYF. J is TRBJ2-7 and V is TRBV11-2; D is ambiguous. The tail of the sequence fits TRBJ2-3 better, so the J call may be wrong. The CDR3 is 11 residues long. CDR1 and CDR2 (germline): SGHAT, FQNNGV.